These 4 T cell receptor beta chains were sequenced from one sample in a study of blood T cell repertoires in COVID-19. TCRdb's table, derived via immunoSEQ multiplex PCR, lists solely in-frame clones and lacks some. Here the sample spans under 200,000 clones, 86% being singletons. Sequences were obtained from PBMCs or T cells enriched from blood (not recorded which). Receptor source: a woman aged 40 to 50 in a cohort exposed to, infected with or recovered from COVID-19 (not recorded which).

The rearrangement links TRBV27 to TRBJ1-2, with D hard to call. Germline V CDR1 and CDR2: MNHEY, SMNVEV (reference sequence). V dropped 4 bases and J dropped 1 base, with 13 bases sitting between them. The CDR3 length is 15 residues. CDR3 protein: CASSSLRQNNYGYTF. Written as DNA, the CDR3 is TGTGCCAGCAGTTCTCTGAGGCAAAATAACTATGGCTACACCTTC.

This clone was detected only once. The chain is built from TRBV6-5 and TRBJ1-5; 10 positions agree with TRBD1. After removal of 5 bases from V and 6 bases from J, the junction contained 7 bases not matched to a gene. The CDR3 is made up of 15 amino acids. The germline gives CDR1 MNHEY, CDR2 SVGAGI. CDR3 nucleotide sequence: TGTGCCAGCAGTACGGACAGGGGGAAAGGTCAGCCCCAGCATTTT. Translating gives CASSTDRGKGQPQHF.

CDR3: CASSLAYGYEQYF. DNA for the CDR3: TGTGCCAGCAGCTTAGCTTACGGCTACGAGCAGTACTTC. The chain employs TRBV7-9 and TRBJ2-7; no firm D call. The germline gives CDR1 SEHNR, CDR2 FQNEAQ (reference sequence). The CDR3 length is 13 residues. With 0 bases removed from V and 3 bases from J, the gap between germline ends came to 6 bases. Variable domain in full (rest from reference TRBV7-9 and TRBJ2-7): DTGVSQNPRHKITKRGQNVTFRCDPISEHNRLYWYRQTLGQGPEFLTYFQNEAQLEKSRLLSDRFSAERPKGSFSTLEIQRTEQGDSAMYLCASSLAYGYEQYFGPGTRLTVT.

V and J are TRBV6-2 or TRBV6-3 and TRBJ2-7; 10 positions agree with TRBD1. Trimming removed 2 bases from V and 3 bases from J; junction bases left unmatched: 16. Germline CDR1 and CDR2: MNHEY and SVGEGT. The CDR3 has 19 amino acids. This chain's CDR3 is CASSYEVGTGAISLYEQYF. CDR3 DNA sequence: TGTGCCAGCAGTTACGAGGTCGGGACAGGGGCGATCTCGCTCTACGAGCAGTACTTC.